A single sample is the source of the 16 T cell receptor beta chains below, sequenced in a study of cytomegalovirus exposure and HLA in healthy donors. The study ran its PCR with 60 Vbeta and 13 Jbeta primers. Here immunoSEQ multiplex PCR was the method, and the copy in TCRdb shows in-frame clones only, minus some. The repertoire includes approximately 170,000 clones, approximately 67% of them detected once, and 3.5% to 5.5% sits in the top ten. Sequenced sample: PBMCs. The source is a woman aged 18-29 years in good health and CMV-seropositive.

This CDR3 is CASSPPGGLAGYNEQFF. The DNA of the CDR3 is TGTGCCAGCTCACCACCCGGTGGGCTAGCGGGATACAATGAGCAGTTCTTC. The rearrangement joins TRBV18 to TRBJ2-1; 9 bases fit TRBD2. The CDR3 spans 17 residues. In germline, CDR1 is KGHSH, CDR2 LQKENI. V was clipped by 0 bases and J by 4 bases; unmatched bases: 7. Complete variable domain (other parts from reference TRBV18 and TRBJ2-1): NAGVMQNPRHLVRRRGQEARLRCSPMKGHSHVYWYRQLPEEGLKFMVYLQKENIIDESGMPKERFSAEFPKEGPSILRIQQVVRGDSAAYFCASSPPGGLAGYNEQFFGPGTRLTVL.

There are a few counts of this clone. The chain links TRBV5-1 to TRBJ2-3; 9 positions agree with TRBD2. The germline V gene encodes CDR1 SGHRS and CDR2 YFSETQ. Losses at the gene ends were 0 bases for V and 7 bases for J; bases not matched to a gene: 3. The CDR3 has 14 amino acids. The CDR3 sequence is CASSLAPSGNTQYF. CDR3 in DNA: TGCGCCAGCAGCTTGGCCCCTAGCGGGAATACGCAGTATTTT.

CDR3 nucleotide sequence: TGTGCCAGCAGCCTAGGGACATCAGCGCAGTATTTT. It yields the protein CASSLGTSAQYF. This chain links TRBV4-2 with TRBJ2-3; D possibly corresponds to TRBD1 (6 bases). This CDR3 is built from 12 residues. V shed 4 bases and J shed 10 bases, with 12 bases lying between them. Germline lookup yields CDR1 LGHNA and CDR2 YNFKEQ.

The chain is built from TRBV19 and TRBJ1-1, with 8 bases matching TRBD1. This CDR3 spans 14 amino acids. Trimming at V came to 9 bases and at J to 3 bases, leaving 9 bases not matched to a gene. CDR1 is LNHDA, CDR2 SQIVND, per germline (reference sequence). Written as DNA, the CDR3 is TGTGCCAGCCAGGTTTCGACAGGGGACACTGAAGCTTTCTTT. Amino acid sequence: CASQVSTGDTEAFF.

This clone was counted between two and nine times. The chain has TRBV27 and TRBJ1-2; D gene ambiguous. CDR3 length: 14 amino acids. Trimming took off 8 bases at V and 8 bases at J, with 21 bases between the two ends. CDR1 is MNHEY, CDR2 SMNVEV, per germline (reference sequence). The CDR3 coding sequence is TGTGCCAGCCGCCCGGCAGTCTCGTCGGGGGGCTACACCTTC. Translating it yields CASRPAVSSGGYTF.

The J gene is TRBJ2-5, the V gene TRBV19; D may be TRBD2 (5 bases). V was pared by 3 bases and J by 2 bases, with 13 bases between. Germline assignment: CDR1 LNHDA and CDR2 SQIVND (reference sequence). The CDR3 contains 15 residues. The CDR3 DNA reads as TGTGCCAGTAGTATTCCCGGGGATACGCAAGAGACCCAGTACTTC. As protein: CASSIPGDTQETQYF.

The CDR3 sequence: CASSPSGGDHYGYTF. CDR3 DNA sequence: TGCGCCAGCAGCCCGTCAGGGGGCGATCACTATGGCTACACCTTC. This chain links TRBV4-3 with TRBJ1-2, with 8 positions matching TRBD1. Germline loops: CDR1 LGHNA, CDR2 YSLEER. V shed 4 bases, J shed 3 bases, and the junction held 7 bases outside the gene matches. CDR3 length equals 15 residues.

The rearrangement joins TRBV7-3 to TRBJ1-2; 7 positions match TRBD1. CDR1 is SGHTA, CDR2 FQGTGA, per germline. The CDR3 spans 14 residues. With 4 bases clipped from V and 6 bases from J, the junction kept 8 bases outside the gene matches. For the CDR3, the DNA is TGTGCCAGCAGCTCGGCCGGGACAGATGATGGCTACACCTTC. Translating gives CASSSAGTDDGYTF.

The rearrangement joins TRBV28 to TRBJ1-4; 7 bases map to TRBD1. This CDR3 contains 15 residues. Germline CDR1 MDHEN, CDR2 SYDVKM. J was trimmed by 4 bases and V by 7 bases; bases with no gene match: 9. The CDR3 DNA reads TGTGCCAGCAATCTTTCGGGACAGCATAATGAAAAACTGTTTTTT. It translates to CASNLSGQHNEKLFF.

This clone has a single count. This rearrangement joins TRBV28 to TRBJ1-1, with TRBD1 matching over 7 bases. The CDR3 sequence is 13 residues long. V lost 2 bases to trimming and J lost 3 bases; unmatched junction nucleotides: 0. Germline V gene sequence: CDR1 MDHEN, CDR2 SYDVKM. CDR3 amino acids: CASSLQGDTEAFF. DNA for the CDR3: TGTGCCAGCAGTTTACAGGGGGACACTGAAGCTTTCTTT.

V is TRBV13 and J is TRBJ2-1; TRBD2 matches 13 bases. In germline, CDR1 is PRHDT, CDR2 FYEKMQ (reference sequence). The CDR3 runs 16 residues. J gave up 7 bases and V 4 bases, and 7 bases lay outside the gene matches. The CDR3 sequence: CASSSLTSGGRNEQFF. CDR3 DNA sequence: TGTGCCAGCAGCTCCTTGACTAGCGGGGGGCGGAATGAGCAGTTCTTC. The whole variable domain, filled in from reference TRBV13 and TRBJ2-1, reads AAGVIQSPRHLIKEKRETATLKCYPIPRHDTVYWYQQGPGQDPQFLISFYEKMQSDKGSIPDRFSAQQFSDYHSELNMSSLELGDSALYFCASSSLTSGGRNEQFFGPGTRLTVL.

This clone was seen more than once but under ten times. The chain has TRBV6-1 and TRBJ2-5; TRBD1 agrees at 8 bases. The CDR3 runs to 15 residues. V lost 4 bases and J lost 3; bases outside the gene matches: 7. Germline V lookup: CDR1 MNHNS, CDR2 SASEGT. This CDR3 reads CASSGRTGREETQYF. In DNA, the CDR3 is TGTGCCAGCAGTGGACGGACAGGGCGAGAAGAGACCCAGTACTTC.

The V gene is TRBV5-1, the J gene TRBJ1-4; TRBD1 is a possible D gene (5 bases). Trimming removed 3 bases from V and 6 bases from J, with 12 bases in between. The germline V gene encodes CDR1 SGHRS and CDR2 YFSETQ. The CDR3 runs 14 residues. The CDR3 nucleotides are TGCGCCAGCAGCTCCGGGGGGATTGATGAAAAACTGTTTTTT. Encoded protein: CASSSGGIDEKLFF. Complete variable domain (other parts from reference TRBV5-1 and TRBJ1-4): KAGVTQTPRYLIKTRGQQVTLSCSPISGHRSVSWYQQTPGQGLQFLFEYFSETQRNKGNFPGRFSGRQFSNSRSEMNVSTLELGDSALYLCASSSGGIDEKLFFGSGTQLSVL.

The chain couples TRBV9 to TRBJ2-1; 11 bases match TRBD2. This CDR3 region has 16 residues. Germline-derived CDR1 and CDR2 are SGDLS and YYNGEE. The V segment lost 0 bases and the J segment 3 bases; nucleotides outside the gene matches: 2. CDR3 in amino acids: CASSVGGTSGYNEQFF. DNA of the CDR3: TGTGCCAGCAGCGTAGGGGGGACTAGCGGCTACAATGAGCAGTTCTTC.

The table lists this clone with a few counts. V is TRBV27 and J is TRBJ1-3; 7 nucleotides match TRBD1. The CDR3 extends over 16 amino acids. J lost 4 bases, V lost 5 bases, and 11 bases had no gene match. In germline, CDR1 is MNHEY, CDR2 SMNVEV (reference sequence). The CDR3 DNA reads as TGTGCCAGCAGTCCCGCCGGGCTGGGACAGGGAAACACCATATATTTT. This sequence encodes CASSPAGLGQGNTIYF.

V usage is TRBV14 and J usage is TRBJ2-3, with D unclear. This CDR3 spans 12 amino acids. Germline V gives CDR1 SGHDN, CDR2 FVKESK. The V end lost 1 base, the J end lost 6 bases, and 5 bases lay between the germline ends. CDR3 DNA: TGTGCCAGCAGCCAAGCGCGGGATACGCAGTATTTT. Translated, it gives CASSQARDTQYF.